This entry lists 9 T cell receptor beta chains sequenced from one sample in a study of radiation and T cells in renal cell carcinoma (dated by TCRdb to 2018 to 2021). The protocol used for the library was the immunoSEQ multiplex PCR assay. TCRdb stores this immuneACCESS table with in-frame sequences only. Part of the clones is absent; in the studies checked, under half of the shortfall reflects unresolved V genes, and no reason is known for the rest. A total of approximately 120,000 clones appear in this sample, roughly 80% of them only once. The ten largest make up around 3% of the sample. According to the study, the label for this sample's time point signals: baseline pretreatment blood. The sample's treatment or condition, from its label and the paper: 15 Gy SBRT to primary tumor, nephrectomy 4 weeks later. Sequencing used blood, obtained from a patient whose treatment included radiotherapy and nephrectomy. Source of these receptors: a woman aged 60 to 75 with renal cell carcinoma.

The chain uses TRBV10-3 and TRBJ2-3; 9 nucleotides match TRBD2. Trimming at V came to 6 bases and at J to 5 bases, leaving 12 bases not matched to a gene. Per the germline V gene, CDR1 is ENHRY and CDR2 is SYGVKD. CDR3 length equals 16 residues. The CDR3 DNA is TGTGCCATCAGCGCGTTAGCGGGGGAAGGGTTAGATACGCAGTATTTT. It translates to CAISALAGEGLDTQYF.

The chain links TRBV6-6 to TRBJ2-5; D may be TRBD2 (6 bases). There are 13 residues in the CDR3. V was trimmed by 6 bases and J by 5 bases, leaving 13 bases between them. Germline CDR1 is MNHNY and CDR2 is SVGAGI (reference sequence). CDR3 nucleotide sequence: TGTGCCAGCAGCCCGGGACTCCGTGAGACCCAGTACTTC. Encoded protein: CASSPGLRETQYF.

As DNA, the CDR3 is TGTGCCAGTAGTACAGGGGGGGACTTTCGGGAGACCCAGTACTTC. Residues: CASSTGGDFRETQYF. The chain carries TRBV19 and TRBJ2-5; the D call may be TRBD1 or TRBD2 (7 bases each). Germline V gene data show CDR1 as LNHDA and CDR2 as SQIVND (reference sequence). The CDR3 consists of 15 residues. V shed 4 bases and J shed 5 bases, with 17 bases lying between them.

This chain uses TRBV19 with TRBJ2-7; 13 bases line up with TRBD2. V shed 6 bases and J 2 bases; nucleotides not matched to a gene: 10. The CDR3 length is 17 residues. In germline, CDR1 is LNHDA, CDR2 SQIVND (reference sequence). The CDR3 region has the DNA TGTGCCAGTAGCCGGGGTGGACTAGCGGGAGCGGCCTACGAGCAGTACTTC. It encodes CASSRGGLAGAAYEQYF. The variable domain in full, with the rest retrieved from reference TRBV19 and TRBJ2-7, is DGGITQSPKYLFRKEGQNVTLSCEQNLNHDAMYWYRQDPGQGLRLIYYSQIVNDFQKGDIAEGYSVSREKKESFPLTVTSAQKNPTAFYLCASSRGGLAGAAYEQYFGPGTRLTVT.

V is TRBV28 and J is TRBJ2-7; 8 bases match TRBD1. Trimming removed 6 bases from V and 0 bases from J; junction bases left unmatched: 10. CDR3 length: 16 residues. Germline CDR1 and CDR2: MDHEN and SYDVKM. The CDR3 here is CASSYYRGISSYEQYF. The CDR3 DNA is TGTGCCAGCAGCTACTACAGGGGGATCAGCTCCTACGAGCAGTACTTC.

This clone appeared a single time. The rearrangement links TRBV7-2 to TRBJ2-5, with D maybe TRBD2 (6 bases). The CDR3 has 12 amino acids. V lost 4 bases to trimming and J lost 10 bases, with 13 bases between them. The V gene's germline CDR1 is SGHTA and CDR2 FQGNSA. The DNA of the CDR3 is TGTGCCAGCAGCTCCCTTTTGGGGGGCCAGTACTTC. Residues: CASSSLLGGQYF.

The chain employs TRBV11-3 and TRBJ2-2; D perhaps matches TRBD1 (5 bases). CDR3 length: 13 residues. Germline V gene sequence: CDR1 SGHNT, CDR2 YENEEA. The V end was cut by 5 bases, the J end by 6 bases, with 10 bases between. CDR3 DNA sequence: TGTGCCAGCAGCGGGCCAGGGCCCGGGGAGCTGTTTTTT. This sequence encodes CASSGPGPGELFF.

The chain has TRBV28 and TRBJ1-5; 11 positions agree with TRBD1. Germline V CDR1 and CDR2: MDHEN, SYDVKM. The CDR3 contains 16 residues. The ends lost 7 bases at V and 6 bases at J; junction bases unmatched: 11. For the CDR3, the DNA is TGTGCCAGCATTAGGACAGGGGGCAGAATGAGTCAGCCCCAGCATTTT. Protein product: CASIRTGGRMSQPQHF.

This clone came up once. This specimen includes other DNA sequences encoding the same CDR3. The genes are TRBV5-6 and TRBJ1-2; the D gene is possibly TRBD1 (6 bases). The CDR3 is 16 residues long. Per the germline V gene, CDR1 is SGHDT and CDR2 is YYEEEE. Trimming pared 2 bases from V and 7 bases from J, leaving 21 bases between. The CDR3 reads CASSFSVGQGPGGYTF. The CDR3 region has the DNA TGTGCCAGCAGCTTCAGTGTTGGGCAGGGGCCGGGTGGCTACACCTTC.